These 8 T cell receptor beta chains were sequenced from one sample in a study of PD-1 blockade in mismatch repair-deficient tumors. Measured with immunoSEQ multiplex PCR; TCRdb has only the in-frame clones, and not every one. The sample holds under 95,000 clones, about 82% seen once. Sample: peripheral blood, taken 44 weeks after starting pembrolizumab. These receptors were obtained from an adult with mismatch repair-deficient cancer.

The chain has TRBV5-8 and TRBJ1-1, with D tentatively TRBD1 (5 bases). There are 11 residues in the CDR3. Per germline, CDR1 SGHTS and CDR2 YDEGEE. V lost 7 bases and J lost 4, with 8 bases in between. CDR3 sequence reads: CASSDITEAFF. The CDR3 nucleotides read TGTGCCAGCTCGGACATCACTGAAGCTTTCTTT.

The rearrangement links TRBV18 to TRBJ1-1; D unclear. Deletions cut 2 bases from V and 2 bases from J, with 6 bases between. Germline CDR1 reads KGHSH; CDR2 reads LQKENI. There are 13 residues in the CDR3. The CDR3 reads CASSPTANTEAFF. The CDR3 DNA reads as TGTGCCAGCTCACCAACAGCAAACACTGAAGCTTTCTTT. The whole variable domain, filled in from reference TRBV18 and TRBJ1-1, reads NAGVMQNPRHLVRRRGQEARLRCSPMKGHSHVYWYRQLPEEGLKFMVYLQKENIIDESGMPKERFSAEFPKEGPSILRIQQVVRGDSAAYFCASSPTANTEAFFGQGTRLTVV.

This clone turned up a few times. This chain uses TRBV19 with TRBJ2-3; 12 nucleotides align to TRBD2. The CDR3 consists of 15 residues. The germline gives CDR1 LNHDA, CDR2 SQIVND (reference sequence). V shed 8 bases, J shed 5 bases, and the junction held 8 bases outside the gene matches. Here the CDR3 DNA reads TGTGCCAGTCGGACTAGCGGGACGAGAGGAGATACGCAGTATTTT. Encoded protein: CASRTSGTRGDTQYF.

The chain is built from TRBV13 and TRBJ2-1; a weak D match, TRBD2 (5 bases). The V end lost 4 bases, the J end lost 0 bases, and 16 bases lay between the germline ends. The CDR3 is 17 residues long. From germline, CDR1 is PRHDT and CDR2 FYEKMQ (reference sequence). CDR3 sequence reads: CASSYLEEQSSYNEQFF. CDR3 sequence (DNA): TGTGCCAGCAGCTACTTGGAGGAGCAGAGCTCCTACAATGAGCAGTTCTTC.

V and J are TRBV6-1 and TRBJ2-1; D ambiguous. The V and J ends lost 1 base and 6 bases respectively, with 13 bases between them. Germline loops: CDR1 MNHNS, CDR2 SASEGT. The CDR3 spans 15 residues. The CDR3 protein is CASSEGSFLVNEQFF. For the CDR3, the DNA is TGTGCCAGCAGTGAAGGTTCATTCCTGGTCAATGAGCAGTTCTTC.

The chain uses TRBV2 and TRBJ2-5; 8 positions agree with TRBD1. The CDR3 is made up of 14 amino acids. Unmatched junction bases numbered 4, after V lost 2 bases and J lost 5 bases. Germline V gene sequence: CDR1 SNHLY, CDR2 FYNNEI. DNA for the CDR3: TGTGCCAGCAGTGAACAGGGGGCCGCGGAGACCCAGTACTTC. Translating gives CASSEQGAAETQYF.

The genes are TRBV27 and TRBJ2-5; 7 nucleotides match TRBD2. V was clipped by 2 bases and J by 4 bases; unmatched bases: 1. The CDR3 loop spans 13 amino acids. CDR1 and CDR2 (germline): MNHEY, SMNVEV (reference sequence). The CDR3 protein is CASSLREAETQYF. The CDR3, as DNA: TGTGCCAGCAGTTTACGGGAGGCAGAGACCCAGTACTTC.

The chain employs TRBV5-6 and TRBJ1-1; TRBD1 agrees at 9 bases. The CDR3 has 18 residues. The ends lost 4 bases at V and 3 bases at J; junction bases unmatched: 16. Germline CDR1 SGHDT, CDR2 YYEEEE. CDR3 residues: CASSHPVVRDRAHTEAFF. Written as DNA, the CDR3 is TGTGCCAGCAGCCACCCCGTAGTCCGGGACAGGGCGCACACTGAAGCTTTCTTT.